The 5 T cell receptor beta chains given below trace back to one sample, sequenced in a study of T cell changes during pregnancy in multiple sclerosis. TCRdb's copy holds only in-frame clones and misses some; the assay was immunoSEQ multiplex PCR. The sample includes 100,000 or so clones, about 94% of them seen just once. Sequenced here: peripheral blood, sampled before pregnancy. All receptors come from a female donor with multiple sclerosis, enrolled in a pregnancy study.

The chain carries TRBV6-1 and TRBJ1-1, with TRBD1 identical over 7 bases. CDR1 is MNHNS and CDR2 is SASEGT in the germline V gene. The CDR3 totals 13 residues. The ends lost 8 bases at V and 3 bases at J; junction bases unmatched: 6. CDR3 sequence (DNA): TGTGCCAGCTTCCTACAGGGGTACACTGAAGCTTTCTTT. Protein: CASFLQGYTEAFF.

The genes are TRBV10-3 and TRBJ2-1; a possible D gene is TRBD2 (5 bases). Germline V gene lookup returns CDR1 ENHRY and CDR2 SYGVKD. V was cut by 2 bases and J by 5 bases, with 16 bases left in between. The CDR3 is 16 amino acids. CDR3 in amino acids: CAISEEIGVRDNEQFF. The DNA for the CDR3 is TGTGCCATCAGTGAGGAGATCGGGGTCAGAGACAATGAGCAGTTCTTC.

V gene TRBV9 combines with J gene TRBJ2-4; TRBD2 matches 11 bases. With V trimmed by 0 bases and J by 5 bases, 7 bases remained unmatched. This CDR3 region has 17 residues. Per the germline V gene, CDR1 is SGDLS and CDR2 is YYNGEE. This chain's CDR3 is CASSVDLAGGVENIQYF. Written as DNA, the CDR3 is TGTGCCAGCAGCGTAGACCTAGCGGGAGGAGTGGAAAACATTCAGTACTTC.

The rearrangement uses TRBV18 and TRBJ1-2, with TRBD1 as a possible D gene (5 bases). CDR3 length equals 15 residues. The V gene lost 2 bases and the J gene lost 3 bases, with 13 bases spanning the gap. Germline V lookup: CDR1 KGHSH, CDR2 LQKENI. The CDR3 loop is CASSPKWGVDYGYTF. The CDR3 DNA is TGTGCCAGCTCACCAAAATGGGGGGTAGACTATGGCTACACCTTC.

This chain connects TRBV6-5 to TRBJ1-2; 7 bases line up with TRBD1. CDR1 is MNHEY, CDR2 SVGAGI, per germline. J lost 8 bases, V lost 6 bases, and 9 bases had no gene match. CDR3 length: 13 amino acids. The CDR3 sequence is CASRRQGTGGYTF. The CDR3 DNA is TGTGCCAGCAGGAGACAGGGTACGGGCGGCTACACCTTC.